This T cell receptor (beta chain) was found in a study of cytomegalovirus exposure and HLA in healthy donors (dated by TCRdb to 2016 to 2017). For the study in its entirety: An earlier analysis of roughly 570 of the donors reported 276 Gb of sequence data and around 100 million unique TCR beta sequences obtained from roughly 170 million T cells. To predict cytomegalovirus infection status, the study brought together high-throughput TCR immunosequencing, statistical association of individual TCRs with disease status, and machine learning. To decide whether each TCR beta V gene segment behaved as functional or pseudogenic, an earlier analysis of fewer than 750 of the donors relied on high-throughput TCR beta sequencing. Because of strong linkage in the cohort, five DR-DQ haplotypes were treated as single units for association and clustering. The genetic ancestry cluster associated with self-reported Caucasian donors included over 65% of the roughly 400 genotyped donors. The number of typed donors differed by locus: about 620-630 for A, B, C, DRB1 and DQB1; 522 for DQA1; fewer than 610 for DPA1; and about 450 for DPB1. On average, about 200,000 unique TCR beta nucleotide sequences were sequenced per donor among 398 genotyped donors of the cohort, with roughly a sixth of those sequences being non-productive. To study patterns of TCR occurrence, a later analysis re-analyzed previously published TCR beta repertoires from under 750 donors and added high-resolution HLA genotyping. Donor age, sex, ethnicity and CMV serostatus were collected together with the repertoire data. In the later analysis, no new phenotypic data were used to find candidate immune exposures; instead, reliance was placed on TCR beta sequences and their occurrence across donors. Using immunosequencing, the study profiled T cell repertoires from 550 to 750 subjects and related those repertoires to cytomegalovirus serostatus. HLA typing included class I and class II loci at four-digit resolution. Every discovery cohort repertoire had been produced on one sequencing platform. In addition to the first cohort of around 670 subjects, a separate validation cohort of 120 different subjects was used. In a later genetic analysis, genome-wide SNP genotypes for about three fifths of the roughly 670 donors were used, and that subset was treated as a discovery cohort. About 280 gigabases of sequencing data and around 90 million unique TCR sequences made up an early release that covered over 550 HLA-typed donors. The study aimed to test whether cataloging public T cell receptors could reveal signatures of past pathogen exposure. Results the study describes overall, beyond this receptor: In both the original and validation cohorts, the classifier was reported to diagnose cytomegalovirus status with high specificity and sensitivity. In the study, roughly 160 TCR beta chains were listed as associated with cytomegalovirus. Several of the top co-occurrence clusters appeared to be linked to parvovirus B19, influenza, CMV and Epstein-Barr virus, according to a later analysis. When HLA alleles, especially DR and DQ, strongly co-occurred, TCR associations were difficult to assign to individual alleles. Only TCR beta chains were sequenced in this cohort, and the absence of alpha or paired-chain data limited detectable features. While some public TCRs were present in many individuals, most TCR sequences turned up only very rarely across donors. A cluster of highly shared sequence variants was judged likely to represent a technical artifact of the sequencing pipeline. HLA typing was unavailable for some donors at each locus, so association tests used only the typed subset. The presence/absence analyses assumed that sequencing depth was roughly uniform across donors, and that assumption may not be true. A further reported finding was that TCR beta sequences accurately predicted the HLA-A and HLA-B alleles for most subjects in the first cohort. An association between a missense DCLRE1C variant and V-gene and J-gene trimming of TCR beta chains was found in a later genetic analysis and replicated in an independent cohort. Correlated functional status among segregating V segments might reflect linkage disequilibrium, but an unknown experimental factor could not be ruled out. According to a later genetic analysis, donors in an Asian-associated ancestry cluster had fewer N-insertions in productive TCRs than the roughly 700-donor mean. In an earlier analysis of 587 of the donors, most TCR beta V segments were observed in productive rearrangements about 87% or about 30% of the time, broadly matching IMGT annotations. According to the authors, the approach could potentially be generalized to other disease states and immunological phenotypes. Because the 87-base-pair reads could not distinguish some IMGT-functional V segments, including TRBV6-2 and TRBV6-3, those segments were excluded. In a later analysis, TCR association rates were found to vary across HLA loci, with the most associated TCRs seen for DRB1 alleles and the fewest for HLA-C alleles. A later analysis found that most CMV-associated TCR beta chains appeared HLA-restricted, with HLA associations seemingly driven largely by CMV exposure. In a later analysis, HLA-associated TCR beta chains were found to be more clonally expanded and to have lower generation probabilities than equally common non-associated chains. In vitro tests confirmed that a few of the cytomegalovirus-associated TCR beta chains recognize cytomegalovirus antigens. CMV serostatus was the only immune exposure information available for the cohort. Because counts were too low, roughly 16 rarely observed V segments, including chromosome 9 orphons, were excluded from the earlier analysis of a few hundred of the donors. In a later analysis, over 15,000 TCR beta sequences were associated with specific HLA alleles at a false discovery rate of 0.05.

V and J lose 3 bases and 9 bases, and a span of 12 bases separates them. From the cysteine up to the phenylalanine, the CDR3 has a length of 14 residues. Only CDR3 DNA remains: 42 bases, in frame from the first base. Via the germline V gene (reference sequence), CDR1 is LNHDA and CDR2 SQIVND. Remarks on this clone: It has no known antigen specificity. No much larger clonotype is one base removed from it; base qualities were not supplied.

The cohort comprised 550 to 700 healthy bone marrow donors. All cohort members were sampled while nominally healthy, although unrecorded immune exposures were likely present. The donor tested CMV seropositive, placing the donor among the 250 to 350 seropositive members of the cohort. Each donor provided a peripheral blood sample, and peripheral blood mononuclear cells were used for TCR beta sequencing. Genomic DNA extraction from the blood cell samples was performed with the Qiagen DNeasy Blood Extraction Kit. The method was the immunoSEQ multiplex PCR assay. A mixture of 60 forward primers for TCR Vbeta segments and 13 reverse primers for TCR Jbeta segments was used in the multiplex PCR. A multiplex PCR assay on genomic DNA amplified the CDR3 region of rearranged TCR beta genes. On the Illumina HiSeq System, the amplified TCR beta libraries were sequenced as 87-base-pair reads. Processing in the source paper ran as follows. A later analysis tallied approximately 87 million unique TCR beta chains across the 600 to 700 repertoires, and around 9.9 million of those chains were shared by two or more donors. Raw reads were error-corrected and collapsed into unique sequences with a nearest-neighbor algorithm that merged closely related sequences to remove PCR and sequencing errors. To assign V, D and J gene segments, CDR3 sequences were aligned to IMGT reference sequences. For a sequence to be retained, at least a six-nucleotide match to both a V gene segment and a J gene segment was required. A rearrangement counted as productive if the CDR3 had no stop codons and remained in frame with V and J, and every other rearrangement counted as non-productive. Following IMGT convention, CDR3 was defined as the stretch from the second conserved V-encoded cysteine to the conserved J-encoded phenylalanine. In an earlier analysis of just under 600 of the donors, sequences lacking an unambiguous match to a single V gene segment were excluded. In an earlier analysis of several hundred of the donors, a V segment was called functional when productive rearrangements were above 56.7%, and segregating when the standard deviation between donors exceeded 5%. A statistical classification framework was built for diagnosing cytomegalovirus status from the catalog of TCR beta chain sequences. In a later analysis, TCR nucleotide sequences were compared against IMGT/GENE-DB human TR gene sequences so that V and J genes could be assigned. Using the TCRdist pipeline, a later analysis assigned CDR3 sequences along with most-parsimonious VDJ recombination scenarios. In a later analysis, every TCR beta chain was defined by the combination of its CDR3 amino acid sequence and its V-gene family, and reads without a unique V-gene family were dropped. To address suspected cross-contamination and a sequencing artifact, a later analysis removed approximately 600 highly shared, low-generation-probability nucleotide sequences. For each public chain, a later analysis derived a clonal expansion index from normalized ranks of inferred template counts within each repertoire. In a later analysis, generation probabilities were computed with a VDJ recombination model fitted to out-of-frame rearrangements, and the resulting probabilities were checked against IGoR. Hypergeometric tests were used in a later analysis to score TCR-TCR, TCR-HLA and TCR-CMV co-occurrence, with a repertoire-size bias correction applied to the TCR pairs. To estimate false discovery rates, a later analysis permuted the HLA or CMV assignments 20 times. A later analysis grouped co-occurring TCRs with DBSCAN, adding TCRdist sequence similarity when clustering within HLA-allele-positive subsets. Co-occurrence clustering excluded repertoires with fewer than 30,000 or more than 120,000 public chains, plus five with anomalous nucleotide sharing. TCRdb retrieved this table from immuneACCESS and kept in-frame rearrangements only. Not all clones are present; in checked studies, unresolved V genes account for under half, and no reason is known for the remainder. V, J and clone size are those of that table, while D and trimming were read from the DNA. Present in this sample are approximately 110,000 clones, about three quarters of which were seen just once. The ten largest clones capture 8.2% of the sample.

The clonotype was recovered from a woman in her thirties or forties in good health and CMV-seropositive. The sequence is built from TRBV19 and TRBJ1-6, with a tentative D gene TRBD1 over 6 matching bases. The sample taken for sequencing was PBMCs. The encoded CDR3 is CASSMQGLGSPLHF. The bases read TGTGCCAGTAGTATGCAGGGGCTCGGTTCACCCCTCCACTTT.